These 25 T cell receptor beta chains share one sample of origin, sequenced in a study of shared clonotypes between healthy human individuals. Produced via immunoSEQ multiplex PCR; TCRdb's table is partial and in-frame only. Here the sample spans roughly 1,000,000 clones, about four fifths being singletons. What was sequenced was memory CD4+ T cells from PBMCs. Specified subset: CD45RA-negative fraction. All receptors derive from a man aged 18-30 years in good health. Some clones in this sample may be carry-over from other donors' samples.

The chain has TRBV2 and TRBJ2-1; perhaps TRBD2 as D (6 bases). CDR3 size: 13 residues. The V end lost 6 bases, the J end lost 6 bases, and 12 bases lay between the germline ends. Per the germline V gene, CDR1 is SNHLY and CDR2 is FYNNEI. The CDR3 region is CASSPRAGNEQFF. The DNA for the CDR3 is TGTGCCAGCAGCCCCCGAGCGGGCAATGAGCAGTTCTTC.

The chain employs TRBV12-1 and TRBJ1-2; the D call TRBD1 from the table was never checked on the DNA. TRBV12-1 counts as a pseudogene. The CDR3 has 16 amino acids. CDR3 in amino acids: CASSPVPGQGFYGYTF. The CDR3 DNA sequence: TGTGCCAGCAGCCCAGTCCCGGGACAGGGCTTCTATGGCTACACCTTC.

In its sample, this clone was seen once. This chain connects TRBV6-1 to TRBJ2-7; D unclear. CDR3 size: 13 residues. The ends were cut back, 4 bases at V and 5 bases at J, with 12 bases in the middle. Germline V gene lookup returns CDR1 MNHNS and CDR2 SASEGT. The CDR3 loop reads CASSVDGTHEQYF. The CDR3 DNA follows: TGTGCCAGCAGTGTTGACGGTACGCACGAGCAGTACTTC.

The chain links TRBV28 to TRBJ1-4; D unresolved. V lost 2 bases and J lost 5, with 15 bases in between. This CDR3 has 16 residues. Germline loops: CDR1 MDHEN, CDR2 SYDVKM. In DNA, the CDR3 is TGTGCCAGCAGTTTAGGGAAGCTACGGGTGAATGAAAAACTGTTTTTT. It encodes CASSLGKLRVNEKLFF.

For the CDR3, the DNA is TGTGCCAGCCGAATACAGGGTTTCACCGGGGAGCTGTTTTTT. Encoded protein: CASRIQGFTGELFF. The V and J genes are TRBV27 and TRBJ2-2, with D perhaps TRBD1 (6 bases). Germline V gives CDR1 MNHEY, CDR2 SMNVEV (reference sequence). V lost 8 bases, J lost 4 bases, and 14 bases lay in between. The CDR3 has 14 amino acids.

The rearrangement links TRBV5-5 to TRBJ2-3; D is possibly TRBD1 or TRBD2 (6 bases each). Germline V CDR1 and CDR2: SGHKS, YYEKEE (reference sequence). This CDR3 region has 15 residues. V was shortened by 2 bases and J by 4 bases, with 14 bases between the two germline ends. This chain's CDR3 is CASSFQGRRADTQYF. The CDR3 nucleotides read TGTGCCAGCAGCTTTCAGGGGAGGCGAGCAGATACGCAGTATTTT.

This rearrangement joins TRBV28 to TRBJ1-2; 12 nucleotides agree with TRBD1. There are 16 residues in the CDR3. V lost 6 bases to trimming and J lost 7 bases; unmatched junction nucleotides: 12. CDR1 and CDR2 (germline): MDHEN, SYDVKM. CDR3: CASRSPGTGGRAGYTF. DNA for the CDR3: TGTGCCAGCAGGAGTCCCGGGACAGGGGGCCGAGCTGGCTACACCTTC.

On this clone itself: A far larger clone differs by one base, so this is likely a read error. CDR3 coding DNA: TGTGCCAGCAGCTTAGGGCAGCGCGAGCAGTACTTC. Protein product: CASSLGQREQYF. The rearrangement joins TRBV11-2 to TRBJ2-7; D is unclear. CDR1 SGHAT and CDR2 FQNNGV come from the germline V gene. The CDR3 contains 12 residues. Trimming stripped 1 base from V and 6 bases from J, with 7 bases between.

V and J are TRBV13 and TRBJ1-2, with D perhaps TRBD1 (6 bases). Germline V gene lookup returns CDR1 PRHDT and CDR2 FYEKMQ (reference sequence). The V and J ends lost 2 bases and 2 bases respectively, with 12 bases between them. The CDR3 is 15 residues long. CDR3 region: CASSLTQGRNYGYTF. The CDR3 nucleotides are TGTGCCAGCAGCTTAACACAGGGCCGAAACTATGGCTACACCTTC.

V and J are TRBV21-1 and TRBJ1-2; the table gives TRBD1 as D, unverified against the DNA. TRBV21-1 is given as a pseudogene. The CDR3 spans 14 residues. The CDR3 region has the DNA TGTGCCAGGGGGGCTGACAGCAAAAACTATGGCTACACCTTC. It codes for CARGADSKNYGYTF.

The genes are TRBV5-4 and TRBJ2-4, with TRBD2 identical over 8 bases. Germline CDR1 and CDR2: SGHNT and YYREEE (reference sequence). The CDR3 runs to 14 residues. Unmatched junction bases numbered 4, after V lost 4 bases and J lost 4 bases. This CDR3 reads CASSHASGKNIQYF. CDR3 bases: TGTGCCAGCAGCCATGCTAGCGGGAAAAACATTCAGTACTTC.

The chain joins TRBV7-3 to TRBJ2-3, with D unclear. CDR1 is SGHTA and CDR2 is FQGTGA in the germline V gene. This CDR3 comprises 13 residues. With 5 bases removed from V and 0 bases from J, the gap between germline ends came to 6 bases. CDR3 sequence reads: CASSPVSTDTQYF. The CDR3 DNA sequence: TGTGCCAGCAGCCCCGTTAGCACAGATACGCAGTATTTT.

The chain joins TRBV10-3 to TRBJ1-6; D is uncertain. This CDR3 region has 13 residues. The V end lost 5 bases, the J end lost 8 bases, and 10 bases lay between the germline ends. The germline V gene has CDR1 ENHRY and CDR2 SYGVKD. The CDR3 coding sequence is TGTGCCATCAGTCGGACCAGTGATTCACCCCTCCACTTT. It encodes CAISRTSDSPLHF.

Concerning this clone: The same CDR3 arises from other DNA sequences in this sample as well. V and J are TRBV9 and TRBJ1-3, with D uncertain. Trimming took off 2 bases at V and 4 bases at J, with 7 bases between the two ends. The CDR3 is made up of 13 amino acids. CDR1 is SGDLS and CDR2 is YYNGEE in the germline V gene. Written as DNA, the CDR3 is TGTGCCAGCAGCGTGGGTGGAGGAAACACCATATATTTT. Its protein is CASSVGGGNTIYF.

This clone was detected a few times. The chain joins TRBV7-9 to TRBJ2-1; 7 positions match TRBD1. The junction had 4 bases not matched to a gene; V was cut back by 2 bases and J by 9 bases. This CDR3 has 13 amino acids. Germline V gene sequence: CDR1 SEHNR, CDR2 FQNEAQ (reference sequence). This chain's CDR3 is CASSLTGAREQFF. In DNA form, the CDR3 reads TGTGCCAGCAGCTTAACAGGGGCTCGTGAGCAGTTCTTC.

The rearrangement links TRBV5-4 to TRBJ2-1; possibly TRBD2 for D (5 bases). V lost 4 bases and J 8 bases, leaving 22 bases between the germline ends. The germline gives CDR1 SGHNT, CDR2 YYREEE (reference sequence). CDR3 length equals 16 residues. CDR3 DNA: TGTGCCAGCAGCCGGCCAGGACTCAGGTGGGGAGATGAGCAGTTCTTC. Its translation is CASSRPGLRWGDEQFF. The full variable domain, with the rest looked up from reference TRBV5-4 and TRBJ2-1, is ETGVTQSPTHLIKTRGQQVTLRCSSQSGHNTVSWYQQALGQGPQFIFQYYREEENGRGNFPPRFSGLQFPNYSSELNVNALELDDSALYLCASSRPGLRWGDEQFFGPGTRLTVL.

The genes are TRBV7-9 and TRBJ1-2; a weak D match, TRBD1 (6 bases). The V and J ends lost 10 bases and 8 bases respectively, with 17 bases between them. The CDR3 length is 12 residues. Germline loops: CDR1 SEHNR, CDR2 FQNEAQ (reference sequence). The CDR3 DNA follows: TGTGCCACCATTTCGGGGGCCGAGGGCTACACCTTC. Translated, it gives CATISGAEGYTF.

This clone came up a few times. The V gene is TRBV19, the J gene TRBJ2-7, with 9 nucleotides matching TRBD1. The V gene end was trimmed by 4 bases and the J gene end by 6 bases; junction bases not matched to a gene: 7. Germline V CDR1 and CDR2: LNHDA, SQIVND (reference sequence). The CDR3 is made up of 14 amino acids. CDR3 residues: CASSTTGTGPEQYF. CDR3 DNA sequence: TGTGCCAGTAGTACCACCGGGACAGGGCCCGAGCAGTACTTC.

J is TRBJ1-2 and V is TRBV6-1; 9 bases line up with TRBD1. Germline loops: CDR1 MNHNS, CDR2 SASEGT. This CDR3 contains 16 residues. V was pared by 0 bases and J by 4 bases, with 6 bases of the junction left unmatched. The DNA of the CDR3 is TGTGCCAGCAGTGAAGCCGGGGGACAGGGTTTCTATGGCTACACCTTC. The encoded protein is CASSEAGGQGFYGYTF.

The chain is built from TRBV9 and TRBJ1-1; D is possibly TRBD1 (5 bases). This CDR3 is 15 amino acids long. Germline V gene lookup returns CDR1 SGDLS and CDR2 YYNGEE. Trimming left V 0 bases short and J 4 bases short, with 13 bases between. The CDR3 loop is CASSVATGARTEAFF. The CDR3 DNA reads TGTGCCAGCAGCGTAGCTACCGGGGCGCGCACTGAAGCTTTCTTT.

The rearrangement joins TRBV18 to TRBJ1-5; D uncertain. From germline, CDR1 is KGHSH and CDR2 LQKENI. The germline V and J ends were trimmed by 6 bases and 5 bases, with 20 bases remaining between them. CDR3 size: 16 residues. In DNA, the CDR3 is TGTGCCAGCTCCATCACGTCAAGGGCTACTGATCAGCCCCAGCATTTT. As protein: CASSITSRATDQPQHF.

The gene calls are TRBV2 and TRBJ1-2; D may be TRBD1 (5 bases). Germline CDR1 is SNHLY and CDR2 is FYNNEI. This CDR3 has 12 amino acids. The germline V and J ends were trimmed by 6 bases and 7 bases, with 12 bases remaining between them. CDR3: CASRDRGIGYTF. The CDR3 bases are TGTGCCAGCAGAGACAGAGGGATTGGCTACACCTTC.

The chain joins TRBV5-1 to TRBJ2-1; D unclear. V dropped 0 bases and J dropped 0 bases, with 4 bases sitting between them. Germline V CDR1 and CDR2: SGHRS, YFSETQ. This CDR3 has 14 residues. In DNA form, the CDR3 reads TGCGCCAGCAGCTTGGAGATCTCCTACAATGAGCAGTTCTTC. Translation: CASSLEISYNEQFF.

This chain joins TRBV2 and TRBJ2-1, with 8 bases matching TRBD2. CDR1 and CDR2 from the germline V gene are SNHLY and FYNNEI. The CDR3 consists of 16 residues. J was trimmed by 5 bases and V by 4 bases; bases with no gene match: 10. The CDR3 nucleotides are TGTGCCAGCAGTGCCAGGGGACTAGAAAGTAACAATGAGCAGTTCTTC. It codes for CASSARGLESNNEQFF.

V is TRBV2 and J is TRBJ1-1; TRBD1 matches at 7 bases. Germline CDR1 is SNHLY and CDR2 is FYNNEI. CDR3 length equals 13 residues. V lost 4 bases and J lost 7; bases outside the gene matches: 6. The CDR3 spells CASSGTGSGEAFF. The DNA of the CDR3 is TGTGCCAGCAGTGGGACAGGTTCTGGTGAAGCTTTCTTT.